This paragraph covers one T cell receptor beta chain sequence. The sample is drawn from a study of Ad26.COV2.S vaccination and SARS-CoV-2 variants. TCRdb keeps only in-frame clones here, not all; method: immunoSEQ multiplex PCR. The sample includes around 86,000 clones, roughly 84% of them seen just once. This CDR3 region has 13 residues. From germline, CDR1 is WNHNN and CDR2 SYGVQD (reference sequence). The V gene lost 0 bases and the J gene lost 4 bases, with 7 bases spanning the gap. V is TRBV10-1 and J is TRBJ2-7; D possibly corresponds to TRBD2 (5 bases). Sample: peripheral blood, taken after recovery from COVID-19. This TCR came from a human donor who had recovered from COVID-19. The CDR3 nucleotides read TGCGCCAGCAGTGAGTCTGAGGGATACGAGCAGTACTTC. Translation gives CASSESEGYEQYF.